The 2 T cell receptor beta chains below all came from one sample that was sequenced in a study of control samples from healthy donors and cancer patients. Using immunoSEQ multiplex PCR, the repertoire was profiled, and TCRdb retains in-frame clones only, with some absent. The sample lists 30,000 to 40,000 clones; 85% to 95% were seen once. The source material was PBMCs. These receptors all stem from a man between 35 and 55 years old with colorectal cancer.

The genes are TRBV7-2 and TRBJ2-1, with a tentative D call TRBD2 (7 bases). CDR1 is SGHTA and CDR2 is FQGNSA in the germline V gene. This CDR3 is 15 amino acids long. Trimming removed 3 bases from V and 1 base from J, with 10 bases in between. For the CDR3, the DNA is TGTGCCAGCAGCTTCGGGGGGCCATCCTACAATGAGCAGTTCTTC. Its protein is CASSFGGPSYNEQFF. The full variable domain, rest sourced from reference TRBV7-2 and TRBJ2-1, is GAGVSQSPSNKVTEKGKDVELRCDPISGHTALYWYRQSLGQGLEFLIYFQGNSAPDKSGLPSDRFSAERTGGSVSTLTIQRTQQEDSAVYLCASSFGGPSYNEQFFGPGTRLTVL.

The gene calls are TRBV6-5 and TRBJ1-2; unclear D gene. The germline V gene encodes CDR1 MNHEY and CDR2 SVGAGI. CDR3 length equals 15 residues. The germline V and J ends were trimmed by 2 bases and 3 bases, with 13 bases remaining between them. CDR3 nucleotides: TGTGCCAGCAGTTACGAGAGAGGGTTAGACTATGGCTACACCTTC. Translation: CASSYERGLDYGYTF.